Included here is one T cell receptor beta chain sequence, with context. The data originate from a study of tumor-infiltrating lymphocytes in primary liver carcinoma. Study overall: Regardless of tissue type, samples showed similar yields of roughly 3.5 to 7.13 million productive TCRbeta reads.

A primer matching the constant region was used to make TCR beta cDNA from approximately 500 ng of total RNA. Construction of TCR beta libraries relied on three successive nested multiplex PCR rounds employing slightly modified ARM-PCR. Two initial PCR rounds of about 10 cycles each paired TRBV1-TRBV30 forward primers with a C-beta reverse primer. One entry per CDR3 protein results from TCRdb running MiXCR on the multiplex PCR reads. This table holds around 79,000 distinct CDR3 sequences, around 66% found once. J gave up 7 bases and V 2 bases, and 11 bases lay outside the gene matches. The CDR3 has 15 residues. CDR1 and CDR2 (germline): MNHEY, SVGEGT. Co-extraction of both nucleic acids (RNA and DNA) used about 20-34 mg of unsorted bulk tissue.

Input material: tumor-adjacent normal liver tissue. J is TRBJ2-7 and V is TRBV6-2 or TRBV6-3; 7 nucleotides line up with TRBD2. The clonotype was recovered from a man in his forties or fifties with primary liver carcinoma and hepatitis B virus infection. The DNA of the CDR3 is TGTGCCAGCAGTTACGGGGGACTATCTATCGGGGAGCAGTACTTC. The encoded protein is CASSYGGLSIGEQYF.